This T cell receptor beta chain is drawn from a study of T-cell memory formation after mild COVID-19. From 5'RACE with constant-segment primers came TCR alpha and TCR beta cDNA libraries that carried sample barcodes and UMIs. TCRdb processed the 5' RACE reads anew with MiXCR; each CDR3 protein has one entry. Among 120,000 to 150,000 distinct CDR3 sequences listed, less than 20% were seen once. With 5 bases clipped from V and 0 bases from J, the junction kept 8 bases outside the gene matches. The CDR3 consists of 17 residues. Germline lookup yields CDR1 SGHTA and CDR2 FQGNSA. Sequenced: PBMCs or a T cell subset sorted from them (not recorded which). The chain has TRBV7-2 and TRBJ2-1, with 9 bases lining up with TRBD1. The receptor was derived from an adult woman who had mild COVID-19 (a few samples of this study predate the infection). Cell type and time point are not known. CDR3 amino acids: CASSLDRGLSSYNEQFF. The CDR3 nucleotides are TGTGCCAGCAGCCTGGACAGGGGCCTTAGCTCCTACAATGAGCAGTTCTTC.